This paragraph reports one TCR beta chain. Its antigen is unidentified. This entry is derived from a study of T cells expressing NK-cell markers. Study-level background: It was from sorted CD3+CD56+NKG2C+, CD3+CD56+NKG2C- and CD3+CD56-NKG2C+ T cells that TCR beta repertoires came. Serological testing identified seven of the eight sequenced donors as HCMV-seropositive and one as seronegative. Study-level findings and limits: Dominant NKG2C+ clonotype frequencies of roughly 1.0-7.5% of CD8+ T cells were measured in about six donors.

TCR beta cDNA was generated via 5'RACE template switching incorporating UMIs. TCRdb processed the 5' RACE reads again and assigns one entry to each CDR3 protein, with no DNA. Its clone listing holds 500,000 to 700,000 distinct CDR3 sequences. The germline V gene has CDR1 SGHRS and CDR2 YFSETQ. This CDR3 spans 15 amino acids. Sequenced sample: blood T cells: a sorted CD56 or NKG2C T cell subset, CD4+ or CD8+ T cells, or bulk PBMC T cells (not recorded which). The clonotype comes from a man in his late teens or twenties in good health. The chain has TRBV5-1 and TRBJ1-1. The CDR3 sequence: CASSLVGPRDTEAFF.